Below, 14 T cell receptor beta chains from the same sample are listed, as sequenced in a study of tumor and adjacent non-tumor tissue in lung cancer. This sample's RNA came from whole unsorted tissue. Distant lung tissue was collected more than 3 cm away from the tumor edge. Three rounds of nested PCR, following a modified ARM-PCR protocol, produced the TCRbeta library. Using its own MiXCR run on the multiplex PCR reads, TCRdb lists one record per CDR3 protein. The sample has tens of thousands of distinct CDR3 sequences, around 67% seen once; the top ten hold around 20%. Sequenced sample: distant non-tumor lung tissue. These TCRs come from a middle-aged woman with non-small cell lung cancer.

With respect to this clonotype: A much larger clone sits a single nucleotide away, making a read error possible. This chain connects TRBV24-1 to TRBJ2-1, with D possibly being TRBD1 or TRBD2 (6 bases each). There are 17 residues in the CDR3. The V gene's germline CDR1 is KGHDR and CDR2 SFDVKD. The CDR3 loop reads CAISDLQQGLTHNEQFF. The CDR3 DNA follows: TGTGCCATCAGTGATTTGCAACAGGGACTCACTCACAATGAGCAGTTCTTC.

This clonotype has only a few counts. This sequence may be a read error, since a much larger clone differs from it by one base. The V and J genes are TRBV6-5 and TRBJ2-3, with TRBD1 matching over 8 bases. This CDR3 contains 13 residues. Trimming at V came to 7 bases and at J to 8 bases, leaving 8 bases not matched to a gene. Per the germline V gene, CDR1 is MNHEY and CDR2 is SVGAGI. Written as DNA, the CDR3 is TGTGCCAGCAAAGGCCAGGGGGCCGTTACGCAGTATTTT. As protein: CASKGQGAVTQYF.

This clonotype was found once. The junction does not match germline at one end; this may be a read error. The J gene is TRBJ2-5, the V gene TRBV11-1, with D hard to call. CDR1 SGHAT and CDR2 FQDESV come from the germline V gene (reference sequence). CDR3 length equals 14 residues. The CDR3 bases are TGTGCCAGCAGCGGAAGACTGGCGGAAGAGACCCTGTACTTC. Amino acid sequence: CASSGRLAEETLYF.

A word on this clonotype: With a much larger clone just one base away, this may be a read error. The V and J genes are TRBV5-6 and TRBJ2-2, with 13 nucleotides matching TRBD2. The CDR3 covers 17 residues. Germline CDR1 and CDR2: SGHDT and YYEEEE. The CDR3 loop is CTSSTGLAGVRTGELFF. The CDR3 DNA reads as TGTACCAGCAGCACCGGACTAGCGGGAGTTCGGACCGGGGAGCTGTTTTTT. Full variable domain (outside the CDR3, taken from reference TRBV5-6 and TRBJ2-2): DAGVTQSPTHLIKTRGQQVTLRCSPKSGHDTVSWYQQALGQGPQFIFQYYEEEERQRGNFPDRFSGHQFPNYSSELNVNALLLGDSALYLCTSSTGLAGVRTGELFFGEGSRLTVL.

This clonotype showed up many times. The CDR3 nucleotides read TGCAGTGCAAACCCTGCCGGGACAGCTTCCTACGAGCAGTACTTC. Translating it yields CSANPAGTASYEQYF. The V gene is TRBV20-1, the J gene TRBJ2-7; 7 nucleotides line up with TRBD1. In germline, CDR1 is DFQATT, CDR2 SNEGSKA (reference sequence). The junction had 12 bases not matched to a gene; V was cut back by 6 bases and J by 1 base. There are 15 residues in the CDR3.

This clonotype came up a few times. Just one base apart from a much larger clone, this may be a read error. This sequence joins TRBV12-3 or TRBV12-4 and TRBJ2-7; 8 bases match TRBD1. The CDR3 extends over 15 amino acids. DNA for the CDR3: TGTGCCAGCAGACCGAGAGGACAGGGTCGCTACGAGCGGTACTTC. This encodes CASRPRGQGRYERYF.

The rearrangement links TRBV20-1 to TRBJ2-1; 8 bases are shared with TRBD1. J was trimmed by 7 bases and V by 6 bases; bases with no gene match: 11. The CDR3 covers 14 residues. CDR1 and CDR2 (germline): DFQATT, SNEGSKA (reference sequence). CDR3 DNA sequence: TGCAGTGCCACCAGGACAGGGTTCGGTAATGAGCAGTTCTTC. The encoded protein is CSATRTGFGNEQFF.

As regards this clonotype: An end of the junction differs from the germline gene, which may be a read error. This chain connects TRBV28 to TRBJ2-3; 10 positions agree with TRBD2. This CDR3 has 15 amino acids. The germline CDR1 and CDR2 sequences are MDHEN and SYDVKM. The CDR3: CASSSRLAGTVTQYF. DNA for the CDR3: TGTGCCAGTAGTTCCCGACTAGCGGGCACAGTTACGCAGTATTTT.

The chain employs TRBV5-6 and TRBJ1-2; the match to TRBD1 covers 7 bases. CDR3 size: 16 residues. Trimming cost V 9 bases and J 5 bases; bases outside gene matches: 19. CDR1 is SGHDT, CDR2 YYEEEE, per germline. The CDR3 here is CANCLVGTALWYGYTF. In DNA, the CDR3 is TGTGCCAACTGCTTGGTGGGGACAGCCTTGTGGTATGGCTACACCTTC.

The chain joins TRBV28 to TRBJ1-2, with a tentative D call TRBD1 (5 bases). V lost 5 bases and J 6 bases, leaving 16 bases between the germline ends. Germline V CDR1 and CDR2: MDHEN, SYDVKM. The CDR3 extends over 14 amino acids. The CDR3 nucleotides read TGTGCCAGCAGTCCCGGGGGAACTAAGAATGGCTACACCTTC. This translates into CASSPGGTKNGYTF.

About this clonotype: The CDR3 end shows no conserved phenylalanine or tryptophan, and so a read error is likely. The chain has TRBV6-2 or TRBV6-3 and TRBJ2-5; no firm D call. CDR3 length equals 14 residues. Germline CDR1 and CDR2: MNHEY and SVGEGT. The CDR3 loop reads CASARGTDLETQYV. The CDR3 DNA reads as TGTGCCAGCGCGAGAGGAACCGACCTGGAGACTCAGTACGTC.

Turning to this clonotype: One junction end disagrees with the germline gene, perhaps due to a read error. The rearrangement joins TRBV6-1 to TRBJ2-7, with no clear D. The germline gives CDR1 MNHNS, CDR2 SASEGT. This CDR3 is 14 amino acids long. CDR3 sequence (DNA): TGTGCCAGCAGTGATGAAGCGTGGTCCTACGAACAGTACTTC. This translates into CASSDEAWSYEQYF.

For this clonotype: A read error is possible here, since a much larger clone lies one base away. The genes are TRBV20-1 and TRBJ1-5; no reliable D call. Per germline, CDR1 DFQATT and CDR2 SNEGSKA (reference sequence). The CDR3 loop spans 13 amino acids. V was pared by 4 bases and J by 3 bases, with 10 bases between. The CDR3, as DNA: TGCAGTGCTAATAACCAGATCAATCAGCCCCAGCATTTT. Protein product: CSANNQINQPQHF.

This clonotype was observed a handful of times. Without the conserved terminal phenylalanine or tryptophan, this CDR3 likely stems from a read error. This chain links TRBV10-3 with TRBJ2-5; D gene ambiguous. The CDR3 is made up of 12 amino acids. V dropped 11 bases and J dropped 0 bases, with 10 bases sitting between them. Germline loops: CDR1 ENHRY, CDR2 SYGVKD. The CDR3: CAPAEDQETQYL. The CDR3 DNA is TGTGCCCCCGCTGAGGACCAAGAGACCCAGTACCTC.